This T cell receptor (beta chain) stems from a study of naive and memory T cell subsets. Germline V lookup: CDR1 LGHDT, CDR2 YNNKEL (reference sequence). Trimming cost V 3 bases and J 6 bases, with 11 bases left between them. The CDR3 is 13 amino acids. This clonotype was seen at least ten times. An equimolar mix of two oligonucleotides served as the beta constant-region primer for TRBC1 and TRBC2. TCRdb itself ran the UMI-ligation and nested PCR reads through MiXCR, one entry per CDR3 protein. The table shows about 80,000 distinct CDR3 sequences, with about an eighth occurring only once. Specimen: central memory CD4+ T cells from blood. The origin of this receptor is a human donor in good health. This chain uses TRBV3-1 with TRBJ2-5, with a tentative D call TRBD1 (6 bases). CDR3 residues: CASSHGGPKTQYF. The CDR3 DNA is TGTGCCAGCAGCCATGGGGGCCCAAAGACCCAGTACTTC.